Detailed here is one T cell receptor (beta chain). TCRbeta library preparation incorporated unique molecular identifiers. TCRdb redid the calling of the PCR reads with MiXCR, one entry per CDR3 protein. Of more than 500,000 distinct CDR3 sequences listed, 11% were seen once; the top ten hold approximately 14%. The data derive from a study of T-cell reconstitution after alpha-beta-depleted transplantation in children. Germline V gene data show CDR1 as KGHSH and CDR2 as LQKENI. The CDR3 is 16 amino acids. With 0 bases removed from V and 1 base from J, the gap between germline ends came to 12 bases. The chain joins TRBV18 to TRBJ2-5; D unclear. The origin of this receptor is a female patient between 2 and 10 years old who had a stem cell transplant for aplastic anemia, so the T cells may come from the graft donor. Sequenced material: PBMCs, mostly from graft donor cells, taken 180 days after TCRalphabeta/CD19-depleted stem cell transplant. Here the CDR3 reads CASSPPSHSTQETQYF. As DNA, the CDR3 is TGTGCCAGCTCACCACCAAGTCACAGTACCCAAGAGACCCAGTACTTC. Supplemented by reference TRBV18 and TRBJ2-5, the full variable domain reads NAGVMQNPRHLVRRRGQEARLRCSPMKGHSHVYWYRQLPEEGLKFMVYLQKENIIDESGMPKERFSAEFPKEGPSILRIQQVVRGDSAAYFCASSPPSHSTQETQYFGPGTRLLVL.